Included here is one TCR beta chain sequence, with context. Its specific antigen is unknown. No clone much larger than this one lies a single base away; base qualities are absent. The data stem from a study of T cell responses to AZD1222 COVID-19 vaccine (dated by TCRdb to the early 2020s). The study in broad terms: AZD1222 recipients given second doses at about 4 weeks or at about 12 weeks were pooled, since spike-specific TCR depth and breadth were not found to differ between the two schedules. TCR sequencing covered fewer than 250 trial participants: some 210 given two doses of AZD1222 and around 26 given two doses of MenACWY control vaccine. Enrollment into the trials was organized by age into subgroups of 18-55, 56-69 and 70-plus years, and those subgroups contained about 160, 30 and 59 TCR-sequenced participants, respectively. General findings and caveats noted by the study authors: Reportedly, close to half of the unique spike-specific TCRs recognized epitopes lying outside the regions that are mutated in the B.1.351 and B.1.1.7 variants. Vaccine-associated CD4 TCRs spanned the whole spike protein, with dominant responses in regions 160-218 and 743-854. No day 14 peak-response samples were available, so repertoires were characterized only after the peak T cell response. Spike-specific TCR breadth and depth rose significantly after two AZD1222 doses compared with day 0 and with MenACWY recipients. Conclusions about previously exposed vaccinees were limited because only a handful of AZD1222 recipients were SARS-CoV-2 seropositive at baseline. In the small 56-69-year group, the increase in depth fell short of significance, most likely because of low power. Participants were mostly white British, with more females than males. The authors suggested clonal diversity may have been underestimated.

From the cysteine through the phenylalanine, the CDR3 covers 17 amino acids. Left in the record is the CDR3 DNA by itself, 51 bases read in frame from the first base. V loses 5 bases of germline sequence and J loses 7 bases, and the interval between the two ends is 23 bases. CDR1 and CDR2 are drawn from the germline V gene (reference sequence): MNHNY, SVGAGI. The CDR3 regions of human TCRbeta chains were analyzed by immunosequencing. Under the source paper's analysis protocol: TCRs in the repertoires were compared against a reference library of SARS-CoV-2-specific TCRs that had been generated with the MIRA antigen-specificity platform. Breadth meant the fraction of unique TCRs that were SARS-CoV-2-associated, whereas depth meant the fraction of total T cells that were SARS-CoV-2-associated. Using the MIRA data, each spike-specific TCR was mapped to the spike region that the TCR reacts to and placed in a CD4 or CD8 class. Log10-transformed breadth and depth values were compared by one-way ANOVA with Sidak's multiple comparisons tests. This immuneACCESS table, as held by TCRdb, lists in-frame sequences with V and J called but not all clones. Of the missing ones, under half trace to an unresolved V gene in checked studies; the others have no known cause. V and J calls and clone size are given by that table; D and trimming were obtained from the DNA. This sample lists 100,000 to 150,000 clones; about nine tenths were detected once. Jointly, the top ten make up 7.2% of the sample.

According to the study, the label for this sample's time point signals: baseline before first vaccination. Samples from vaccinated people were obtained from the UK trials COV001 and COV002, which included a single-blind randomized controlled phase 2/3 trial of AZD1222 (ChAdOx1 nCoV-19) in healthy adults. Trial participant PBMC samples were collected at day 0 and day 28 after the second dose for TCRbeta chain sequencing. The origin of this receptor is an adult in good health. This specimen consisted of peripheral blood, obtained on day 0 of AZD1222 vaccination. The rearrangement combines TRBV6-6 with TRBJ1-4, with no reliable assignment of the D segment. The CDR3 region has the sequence CASSPAGPSPMGEKLFF. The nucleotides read TGTGCCAGCAGTCCCGCGGGCCCGTCCCCTATGGGTGAAAAACTGTTTTTT.